This TCR beta chain derives from a study of blood T cell repertoires in COVID-19. Study overall: Whether acute or convalescent, the COVID-19 samples came from the United States, Italy and Spain.

The CDR3 sequence is 14 residues long. V lost 3 bases and J lost 11; bases outside the gene matches: 12. Germline-derived CDR1 and CDR2 are SGHRS and YFSETQ. Generated by immunoSEQ multiplex PCR, the TCRdb table keeps only in-frame clones and is missing some. In the table there are roughly 500,000 clones, approximately 90% of which are singletons. The rearrangement links TRBV5-1 to TRBJ2-3; 7 bases match TRBD2. This TCR came from a woman aged 60-75 years who had recovered from COVID-19. Specimen: PBMCs or T cells enriched from blood (not recorded which). DNA of the CDR3: TGCGCCAGCAGCTCTTCCAGCGGGGCAGGAAAGCAGTATTTT. Its translation: CASSSSSGAGKQYF.